A single sample is the source of the 8 T cell receptor beta chains below, sequenced in a study of lymphopenia after photon versus proton radiotherapy. The repertoire was sequenced with immunoSEQ multiplex PCR; TCRdb's copy has only in-frame clones and lacks some. The sample consists of about 22,000 clones, 80% to 95% of them appearing once. The sequencing used peripheral blood, collected from a patient treated with proton-based radiotherapy. The receptors were gathered from a woman between 65 and 79 years old with pancreatic cancer. Some clones in this sample may be carry-over from other donors' samples.

The V call is TRBV7-3, the J call TRBJ2-1; unclear D gene. With 5 bases removed from V and 1 base from J, the gap between germline ends came to 6 bases. The CDR3 length is 13 residues. Germline CDR1 reads SGHTA; CDR2 reads FQGTGA. The CDR3 loop reads CASSQGSYNEQFF. CDR3 coding DNA: TGTGCCAGCAGCCAAGGGTCCTACAATGAGCAGTTCTTC.

The chain has TRBV7-7 and TRBJ2-5; D remains unclear. CDR3 length equals 12 residues. Germline V gives CDR1 SSHAT, CDR2 FNYEAQ (reference sequence). CDR3 in amino acids: CASSRIQETQYF. CDR3 coding DNA: TGTGCTAGTAGTAGAATTCAAGAGACCCAGTACTTC. Filled out from reference TRBV7-7 and TRBJ2-5, the complete variable domain reads GAGVSQSPRYKVTKRGQDVTLRCDPISSHATLYWYQQALGQGPEFLTYFNYEAQPDKSGLPSDRFSAERPEGSISTLTIQRTEQRDSAMYRCASSRIQETQYFGPGTRLLVL.

This chain connects TRBV13 to TRBJ1-1, with 9 nucleotides matching TRBD1. V shed 5 bases and J 5 bases; nucleotides not matched to a gene: 9. The CDR3 is 15 amino acids. Germline CDR1 PRHDT, CDR2 FYEKMQ (reference sequence). As DNA, the CDR3 is TGTGCCAGCAGCCCTTGGACAGGGGTGGGGACTGAAGCTTTCTTT. Its protein product is CASSPWTGVGTEAFF.

The chain is built from TRBV4-3 and TRBJ2-1, with TRBD1 identical over 7 bases. V was pared by 1 base and J by 2 bases, with 2 bases of the junction left unmatched. This CDR3 is 15 amino acids long. CDR1 is LGHNA and CDR2 is YSLEER in the germline V gene. For the CDR3, the DNA is TGCGCCAGCAGCCAAGGACAGGGCACCTACAATGAGCAGTTCTTC. Translation gives CASSQGQGTYNEQFF.

The chain employs TRBV28 and TRBJ1-5; D may be TRBD1 (6 bases). There are 15 residues in the CDR3. Germline V gene sequence: CDR1 MDHEN, CDR2 SYDVKM. Trimming took 7 bases from V and 3 from J, leaving 16 bases between them. The CDR3 region is CASIMGGQINQPQHF. The CDR3 region has the DNA TGTGCCAGCATCATGGGGGGACAAATCAATCAGCCCCAGCATTTT.

The rearrangement uses TRBV14 and TRBJ1-3; no clear D. Trimming removed 0 bases at V and 0 bases at J, with 9 bases between. Germline V CDR1 and CDR2: SGHDN, FVKESK. This CDR3 is 16 amino acids long. Written as DNA, the CDR3 is TGTGCCAGCAGCCAAGATCTTCTGGGCTCTGGAAACACCATATATTTT. It encodes CASSQDLLGSGNTIYF. Together with reference TRBV14 and TRBJ1-3, the CDR3 gives the full variable domain: EAGVTQFPSHSVIEKGQTVTLRCDPISGHDNLYWYRRVMGKEIKFLLHFVKESKQDESGMPNNRFLAERTGGTYSTLKVQPAELEDSGVYFCASSQDLLGSGNTIYFGEGSWLTVV.

The CDR3 DNA is TGTGCCAGCAGAGGGGCGAACACTGAAGCTTTCTTT. Encoded protein: CASRGANTEAFF. This sequence joins TRBV21-1 and TRBJ1-1; the D call TRBD1 from the table was never checked on the DNA. TRBV21-1 is reported as a pseudogene. The CDR3 loop spans 12 amino acids.

The chain uses TRBV27 and TRBJ2-7; 10 nucleotides match TRBD1. With V trimmed by 1 base and J by 3 bases, 3 bases remained unmatched. Germline values: CDR1 MNHEY, CDR2 SMNVEV (reference sequence). The CDR3 is 15 amino acids. CDR3 sequence reads: CASSLYRDRGYEQYF. CDR3 nucleotides: TGTGCCAGCAGTTTATACCGGGACAGGGGCTACGAGCAGTACTTC.